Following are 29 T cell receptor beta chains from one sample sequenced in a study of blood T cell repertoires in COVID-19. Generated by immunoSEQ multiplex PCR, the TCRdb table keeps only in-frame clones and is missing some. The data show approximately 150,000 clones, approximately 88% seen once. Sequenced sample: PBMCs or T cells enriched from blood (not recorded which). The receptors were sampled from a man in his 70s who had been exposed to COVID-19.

The CDR3: CASKGQYNEQFF. DNA of the CDR3: TGTGCCAGCAAGGGGCAATACAATGAGCAGTTCTTC. The chain has TRBV2 and TRBJ2-1; D perhaps matches TRBD1 (5 bases). V lost 7 bases to trimming and J lost 4 bases, with 8 bases between them. Germline V gene sequence: CDR1 SNHLY, CDR2 FYNNEI. The CDR3 consists of 12 residues.

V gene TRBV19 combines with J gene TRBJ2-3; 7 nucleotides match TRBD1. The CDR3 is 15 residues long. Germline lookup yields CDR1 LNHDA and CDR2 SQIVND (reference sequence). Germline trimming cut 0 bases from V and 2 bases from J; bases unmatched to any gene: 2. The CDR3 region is CASSIEQGNTDTQYF. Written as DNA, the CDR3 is TGTGCCAGTAGTATAGAACAGGGGAACACAGATACGCAGTATTTT.

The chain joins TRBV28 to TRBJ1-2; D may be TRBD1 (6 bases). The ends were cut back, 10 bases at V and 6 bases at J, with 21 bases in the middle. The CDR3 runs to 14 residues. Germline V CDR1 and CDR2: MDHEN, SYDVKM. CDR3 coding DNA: TGTGCCATCTACGTATCTAGAGGGGGAGATGGCTACACCTTC. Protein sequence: CAIYVSRGGDGYTF.

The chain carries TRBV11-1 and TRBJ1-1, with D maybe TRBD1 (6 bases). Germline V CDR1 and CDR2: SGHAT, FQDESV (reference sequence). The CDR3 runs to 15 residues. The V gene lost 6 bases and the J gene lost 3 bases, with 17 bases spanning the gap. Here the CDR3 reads CASRSIQGYYTEAFF. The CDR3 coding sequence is TGTGCCAGCAGATCCATACAGGGCTACTACACTGAAGCTTTCTTT. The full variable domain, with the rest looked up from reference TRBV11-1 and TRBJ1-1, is EAEVAQSPRYKITEKSQAVAFWCDPISGHATLYWYRQILGQGPELLVQFQDESVVDDSQLPKDRFSAERLKGVDSTLKIQPAELGDSAMYLCASRSIQGYYTEAFFGQGTRLTVV.

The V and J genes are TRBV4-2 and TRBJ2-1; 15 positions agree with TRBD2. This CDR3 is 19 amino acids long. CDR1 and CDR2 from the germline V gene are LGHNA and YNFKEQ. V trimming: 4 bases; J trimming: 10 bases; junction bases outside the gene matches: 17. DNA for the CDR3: TGTGCCAGCAGCCCTTTCTGGACTAGCGGGGGGGCCGGGTCAGAGGAGCAGTTCTTC. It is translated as CASSPFWTSGGAGSEEQFF.

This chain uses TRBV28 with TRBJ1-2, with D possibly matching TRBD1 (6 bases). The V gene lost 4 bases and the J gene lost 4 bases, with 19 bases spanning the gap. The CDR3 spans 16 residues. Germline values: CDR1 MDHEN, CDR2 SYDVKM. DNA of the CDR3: TGTGCCAGCAGTTCCCAAGGCACAGGGACGGCCTATGGCTACACCTTC. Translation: CASSSQGTGTAYGYTF.

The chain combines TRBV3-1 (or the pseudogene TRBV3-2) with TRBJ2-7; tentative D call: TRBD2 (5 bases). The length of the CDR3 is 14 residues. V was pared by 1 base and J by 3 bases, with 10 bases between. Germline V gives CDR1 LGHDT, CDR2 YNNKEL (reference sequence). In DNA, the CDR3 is TGTGCCAGCAGCCAAGGAGTACGGGACTACGAGCAGTACTTC. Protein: CASSQGVRDYEQYF.

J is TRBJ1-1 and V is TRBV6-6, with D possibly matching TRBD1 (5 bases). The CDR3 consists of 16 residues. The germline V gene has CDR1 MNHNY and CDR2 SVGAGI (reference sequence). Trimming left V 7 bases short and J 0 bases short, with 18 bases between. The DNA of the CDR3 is TGTGCCAGCAAGAGTCCCACAGGACGGATGAACACTGAAGCTTTCTTT. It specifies CASKSPTGRMNTEAFF.

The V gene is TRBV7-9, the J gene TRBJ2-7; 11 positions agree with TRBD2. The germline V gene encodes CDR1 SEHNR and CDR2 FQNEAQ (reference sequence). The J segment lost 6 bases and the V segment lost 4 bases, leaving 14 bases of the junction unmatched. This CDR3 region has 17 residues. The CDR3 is CASSSDQLAGASREQYF. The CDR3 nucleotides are TGTGCCAGCAGCTCGGACCAACTAGCGGGAGCTTCCCGCGAGCAGTACTTC.

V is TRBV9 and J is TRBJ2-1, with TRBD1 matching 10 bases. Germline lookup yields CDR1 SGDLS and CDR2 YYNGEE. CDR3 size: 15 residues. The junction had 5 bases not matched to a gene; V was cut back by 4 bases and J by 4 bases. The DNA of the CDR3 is TGTGCCAGCAGCTTCCGGGACAGGGGATACAATGAGCAGTTCTTC. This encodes CASSFRDRGYNEQFF.

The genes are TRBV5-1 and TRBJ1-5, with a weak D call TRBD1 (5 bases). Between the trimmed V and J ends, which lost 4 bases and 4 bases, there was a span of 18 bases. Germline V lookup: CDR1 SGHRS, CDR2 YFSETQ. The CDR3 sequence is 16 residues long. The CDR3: CASSGPRGTPNQPQHF. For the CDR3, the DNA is TGCGCCAGCAGCGGTCCGCGGGGGACTCCTAATCAGCCCCAGCATTTT.

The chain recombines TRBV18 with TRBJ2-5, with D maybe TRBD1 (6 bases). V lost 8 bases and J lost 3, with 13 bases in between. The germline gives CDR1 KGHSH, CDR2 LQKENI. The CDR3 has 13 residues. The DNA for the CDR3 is TGTGCCAGCACGGCAAGACAGGAAGAGACCCAGTACTTC. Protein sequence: CASTARQEETQYF.

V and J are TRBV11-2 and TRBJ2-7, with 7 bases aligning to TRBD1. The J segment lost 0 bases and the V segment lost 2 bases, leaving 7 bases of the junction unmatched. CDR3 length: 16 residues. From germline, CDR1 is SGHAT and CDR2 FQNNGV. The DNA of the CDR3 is TGTGCCAGCAGCTTACCGGGACAGTTAAGCTCCTACGAGCAGTACTTC. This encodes CASSLPGQLSSYEQYF.

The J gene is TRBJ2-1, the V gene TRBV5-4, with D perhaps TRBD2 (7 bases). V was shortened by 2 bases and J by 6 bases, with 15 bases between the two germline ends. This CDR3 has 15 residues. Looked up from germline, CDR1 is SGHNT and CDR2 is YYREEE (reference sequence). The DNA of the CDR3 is TGTGCCAGCAGCTTACTCGGGGGGCCCAGCAATGAGCAGTTCTTC. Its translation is CASSLLGGPSNEQFF.

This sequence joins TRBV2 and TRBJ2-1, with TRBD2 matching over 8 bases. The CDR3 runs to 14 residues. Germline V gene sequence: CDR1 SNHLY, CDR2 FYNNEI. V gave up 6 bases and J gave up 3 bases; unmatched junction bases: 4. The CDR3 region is CASSKLADYNEQFF. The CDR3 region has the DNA TGTGCCAGCAGCAAACTAGCGGACTACAATGAGCAGTTCTTC.

The CDR3 loop reads CASSQNGRGETQYF. CDR3 DNA sequence: TGTGCCAGCAGCCAAAATGGTAGAGGAGAGACCCAGTACTTC. The chain joins TRBV14 to TRBJ2-5, with D hard to call. CDR1 and CDR2 from the germline V gene are SGHDN and FVKESK. The V end lost 2 bases, the J end lost 4 bases, and 11 bases lay between the germline ends. The CDR3 loop spans 14 amino acids.

Written as DNA, the CDR3 is TGTGCCAGCACCTTAGGGAGCTCTGGGGCCAACGTCCTGACTTTC. Translation: CASTLGSSGANVLTF. The chain employs TRBV2 and TRBJ2-6; D is perhaps TRBD2 (5 bases). Trimming took off 7 bases at V and 0 bases at J, with 10 bases between the two ends. This CDR3 comprises 15 residues. CDR1 and CDR2 from the germline V gene are SNHLY and FYNNEI. Using reference TRBV2 and TRBJ2-6 for the parts outside the CDR3, the full variable domain is EPEVTQTPSHQVTQMGQEVILRCVPISNHLYFYWYRQILGQKVEFLVSFYNNEISEKSEIFDDQFSVERPDGSNFTLKIRSTKLEDSAMYFCASTLGSSGANVLTFGAGSRLTVL.

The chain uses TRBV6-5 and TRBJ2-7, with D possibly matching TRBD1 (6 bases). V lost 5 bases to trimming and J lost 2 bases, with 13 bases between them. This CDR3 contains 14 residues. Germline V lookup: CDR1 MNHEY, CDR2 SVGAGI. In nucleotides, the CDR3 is TGTGCCAGCAGTCCCCGGGACACAGCCTACGAGCAGTACTTC. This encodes CASSPRDTAYEQYF.

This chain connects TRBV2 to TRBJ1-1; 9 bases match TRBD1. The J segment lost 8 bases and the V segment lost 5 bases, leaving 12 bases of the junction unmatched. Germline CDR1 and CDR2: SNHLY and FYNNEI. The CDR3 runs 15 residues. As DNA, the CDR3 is TGTGCCAGCAGTTCTCTAGGACAGGGGATCCAAGAAGCTTTCTTT. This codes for CASSSLGQGIQEAFF.

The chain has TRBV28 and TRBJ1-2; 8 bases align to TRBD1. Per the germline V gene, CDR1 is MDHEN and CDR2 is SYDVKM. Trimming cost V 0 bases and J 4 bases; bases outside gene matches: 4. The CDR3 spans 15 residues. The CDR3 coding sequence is TGTGCCAGCAGTTTATGGATGGGACAGGCCTATGGCTACACCTTC. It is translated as CASSLWMGQAYGYTF.

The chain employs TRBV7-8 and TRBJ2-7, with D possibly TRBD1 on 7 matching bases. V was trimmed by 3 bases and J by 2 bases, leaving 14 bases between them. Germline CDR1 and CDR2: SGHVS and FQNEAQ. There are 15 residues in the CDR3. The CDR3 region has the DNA TGTGCCAGCAGCTTTTCTCAGGGGGGTGCCTACGAGCAGTACTTC. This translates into CASSFSQGGAYEQYF.

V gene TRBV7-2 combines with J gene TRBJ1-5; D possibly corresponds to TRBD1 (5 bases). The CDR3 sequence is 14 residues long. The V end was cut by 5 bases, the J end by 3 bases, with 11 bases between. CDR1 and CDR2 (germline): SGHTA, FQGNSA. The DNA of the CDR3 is TGTGCCAGCAGCCCGGACAATGTCAATCAGCCCCAGCATTTT. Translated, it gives CASSPDNVNQPQHF.

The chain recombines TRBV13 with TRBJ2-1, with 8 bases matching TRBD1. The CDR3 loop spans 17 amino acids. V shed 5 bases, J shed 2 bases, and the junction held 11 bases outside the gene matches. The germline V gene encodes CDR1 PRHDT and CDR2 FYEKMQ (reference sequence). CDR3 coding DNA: TGTGCCAGCAGCGGAGAACTGGACAGGGAAGCCTACAATGAGCAGTTCTTC. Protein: CASSGELDREAYNEQFF.

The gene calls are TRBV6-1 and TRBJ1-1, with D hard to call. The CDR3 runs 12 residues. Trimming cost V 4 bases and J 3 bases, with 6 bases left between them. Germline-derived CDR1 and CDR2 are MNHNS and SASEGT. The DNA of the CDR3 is TGTGCCAGCAGTGGCGCGCACACTGAAGCTTTCTTT. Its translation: CASSGAHTEAFF.

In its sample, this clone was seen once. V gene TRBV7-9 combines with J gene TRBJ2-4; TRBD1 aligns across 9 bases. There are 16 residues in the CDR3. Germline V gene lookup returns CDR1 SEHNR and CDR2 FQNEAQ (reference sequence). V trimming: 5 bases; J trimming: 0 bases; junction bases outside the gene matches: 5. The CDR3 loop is CASSQQGAVAKNIQYF. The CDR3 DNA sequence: TGTGCCAGCAGCCAACAGGGGGCTGTAGCCAAAAACATTCAGTACTTC.

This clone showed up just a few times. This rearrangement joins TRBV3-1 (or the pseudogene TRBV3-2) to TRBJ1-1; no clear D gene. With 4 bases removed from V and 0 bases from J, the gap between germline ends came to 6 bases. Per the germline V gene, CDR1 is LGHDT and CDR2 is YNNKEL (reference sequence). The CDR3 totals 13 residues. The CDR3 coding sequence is TGTGCCAGCAGCCTCGTCCTGAACACTGAAGCTTTCTTT. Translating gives CASSLVLNTEAFF.

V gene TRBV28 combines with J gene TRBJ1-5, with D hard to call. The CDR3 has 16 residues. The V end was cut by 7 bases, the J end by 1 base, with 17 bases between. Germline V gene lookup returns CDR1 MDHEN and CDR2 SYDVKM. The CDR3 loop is CASMPGGARSNQPQHF. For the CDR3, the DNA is TGTGCCAGCATGCCCGGCGGAGCGAGGAGCAATCAGCCCCAGCATTTT. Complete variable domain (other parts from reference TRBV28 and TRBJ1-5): DVKVTQSSRYLVKRTGEKVFLECVQDMDHENMFWYRQDPGLGLRLIYFSYDVKMKEKGDIPEGYSVSREKKERFSLILESASTNQTSMYLCASMPGGARSNQPQHFGDGTRLSIL.

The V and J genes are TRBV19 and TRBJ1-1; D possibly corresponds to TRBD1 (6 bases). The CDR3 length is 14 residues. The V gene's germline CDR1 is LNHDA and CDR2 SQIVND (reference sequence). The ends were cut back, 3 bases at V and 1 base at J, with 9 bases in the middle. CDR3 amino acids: CASSILGQNTEAFF. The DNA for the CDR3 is TGTGCCAGTAGTATTCTGGGACAGAACACTGAAGCTTTCTTT. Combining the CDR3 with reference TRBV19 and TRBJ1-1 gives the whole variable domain DGGITQSPKYLFRKEGQNVTLSCEQNLNHDAMYWYRQDPGQGLRLIYYSQIVNDFQKGDIAEGYSVSREKKESFPLTVTSAQKNPTAFYLCASSILGQNTEAFFGQGTRLTVV.

The CDR3 protein is CASQIGRGAINIQYF. The CDR3 DNA is TGTGCCAGCCAAATCGGGAGGGGGGCGATAAACATTCAGTACTTC. The chain carries TRBV7-2 and TRBJ2-4; 8 nucleotides match TRBD2. The germline V gene encodes CDR1 SGHTA and CDR2 FQGNSA. Trimming cost V 8 bases and J 6 bases; bases outside gene matches: 12. CDR3 length equals 15 residues.